A single sample is the source of the 14 T cell receptor beta chains below, sequenced in a study of vaccination and CD4 T cells after COVID-19. Treatment specified: roughly 10-day PBMC culture with coronavirus spike peptide pools or control peptides (ViraFEST assay). The Oncomine TCR Beta short-read assay was applied to DNA of cultured CD4+ T cells. TCRdb passed the PCR reads through MiXCR, listing each CDR3 protein once. Found here are 15,000 or so distinct CDR3 sequences, 65% to 80% of them singletons; the top ten hold about 16%. These receptors' targets are unknown. The sample comprised CD4+ T cells from blood, cultured in vitro. These receptor sequences come from a human donor who had recovered from COVID-19.

The rearrangement uses TRBV7-9 and TRBJ1-4, with 9 nucleotides matching TRBD1. V shed 7 bases and J 5 bases; nucleotides not matched to a gene: 11. Germline V gene data show CDR1 as SEHNR and CDR2 as FQNEAQ (reference sequence). There are 16 residues in the CDR3. The CDR3 nucleotides read TGTGCCAGCACCACCCGCCCCGGGACAGGGAATGAAAAACTGTTTTTT. Amino acid sequence: CASTTRPGTGNEKLFF.

This clonotype was counted only a few times. This chain joins TRBV28 and TRBJ2-5, with D possibly matching TRBD2 (6 bases). This CDR3 is built from 21 residues. V lost 4 bases, J lost 1 base, and 31 bases lay in between. Germline V gives CDR1 MDHEN, CDR2 SYDVKM. The CDR3: CASSSYPLVVAGPAPQETQYF. The CDR3 DNA is TGTGCCAGCAGTTCCTATCCTCTTGTAGTCGCGGGACCGGCCCCCCAAGAGACCCAGTACTTC. Combining the CDR3 with reference TRBV28 and TRBJ2-5 gives the whole variable domain DVKVTQSSRYLVKRTGEKVFLECVQDMDHENMFWYRQDPGLGLRLIYFSYDVKMKEKGDIPEGYSVSREKKERFSLILESASTNQTSMYLCASSSYPLVVAGPAPQETQYFGPGTRLLVL.

This chain connects TRBV4-3 to TRBJ1-5; D gene unclear. The germline CDR1 and CDR2 sequences are LGHNA and YSLEER. V lost 4 bases, J lost 1 base, and 11 bases lay in between. The CDR3 contains 15 residues. CDR3 amino acids: CASSPLLGSNQPQHF. The CDR3 DNA is TGCGCCAGCAGCCCCCTGTTAGGGAGCAATCAGCCCCAGCATTTT.

V and J are TRBV6-5 and TRBJ1-1; 9 bases fit TRBD1. Germline CDR1 MNHEY, CDR2 SVGAGI. The CDR3 runs to 14 residues. Germline trimming cut 2 bases from V and 4 bases from J; bases unmatched to any gene: 2. The chain's CDR3 is CASSYTQGATEAFF. The CDR3, as DNA: TGTGCCAGCAGTTACACACAGGGGGCCACTGAAGCTTTCTTT.

This chain uses TRBV27 with TRBJ2-7; TRBD1 aligns across 9 bases. Germline CDR1 and CDR2: MNHEY and SMNVEV (reference sequence). This CDR3 has 15 amino acids. With V trimmed by 3 bases and J by 5 bases, 8 bases remained unmatched. The CDR3, as DNA: TGTGCCAGCAGTTTCCCCGGGACAGGGATCCACGAGCAGTACTTC. This gives the protein CASSFPGTGIHEQYF.

The CDR3 DNA reads TGTGCCAGCACGGGGAAAATGAACACTGAAGCTTTCTTT. This translates into CASTGKMNTEAFF. V usage is TRBV6-1 and J usage is TRBJ1-1; no reliable D call. Germline CDR1 is MNHNS and CDR2 is SASEGT. The CDR3 runs to 13 residues. V was trimmed by 7 bases and J by 0 bases, leaving 9 bases between them.

V gene TRBV6-2 or TRBV6-3 combines with J gene TRBJ2-5; TRBD2 might be the D (6 bases). V was cut by 6 bases and J by 0 bases, with 11 bases left in between. This CDR3 has 14 residues. CDR1 is MNHEY and CDR2 is SVGEGT in the germline V gene. This CDR3 reads CASRVGGNQETQYF. The CDR3 region has the DNA TGTGCCAGCAGGGTCGGGGGAAACCAAGAGACCCAGTACTTC.

The chain employs TRBV6-2 or TRBV6-3 and TRBJ2-7; tentatively, D is TRBD2 (6 bases). The CDR3 has 12 residues. In germline, CDR1 is MNHEY, CDR2 SVGEGT. V lost 7 bases and J lost 4, with 11 bases in between. DNA for the CDR3: TGTGCCAGCAACGGGGGAGGATACGAGCAGTACTTC. Amino acids: CASNGGGYEQYF.

The chain recombines TRBV15 with TRBJ2-7; the match to TRBD1 covers 7 bases. Germline V gene sequence: CDR1 LNHNV, CDR2 YYDKDF (reference sequence). With 0 bases clipped from V and 5 bases from J, the junction kept 4 bases outside the gene matches. This CDR3 has 14 residues. In nucleotides, the CDR3 is TGTGCCACCAGCAGAGAAGACAGGGAGAACGAGCAGTACTTC. It is translated as CATSREDRENEQYF.

This chain joins TRBV20-1 and TRBJ2-5; 8 bases are shared with TRBD1. J lost 2 bases, V lost 2 bases, and 10 bases had no gene match. The CDR3 totals 16 residues. Germline lookup yields CDR1 DFQATT and CDR2 SNEGSKA (reference sequence). The CDR3: CSARPPVGTGQETQYF. The CDR3 nucleotides are TGCAGTGCTAGACCCCCGGTCGGGACAGGACAAGAGACCCAGTACTTC.

The genes are TRBV7-8 and TRBJ2-5, with D maybe TRBD1 (5 bases). CDR3 length: 14 residues. The ends were cut back, 2 bases at V and 2 bases at J, with 9 bases in the middle. CDR1 is SGHVS, CDR2 FQNEAQ, per germline. The CDR3 spells CASSLTRQQETQYF. The CDR3 DNA follows: TGTGCCAGCAGCTTAACGAGACAGCAAGAGACCCAGTACTTC.

This clonotype is medium-sized (0.01 to 0.1%). The rearrangement joins TRBV6-1 to TRBJ1-5, with TRBD1 as a possible D gene (5 bases). The germline V gene has CDR1 MNHNS and CDR2 SASEGT. CDR3 size: 15 residues. V was pared by 6 bases and J by 0 bases, with 12 bases between. The DNA for the CDR3 is TGTGCCAGCAGGGGGGGAGATTATAGCAATCAGCCCCAGCATTTT. Encoded protein: CASRGGDYSNQPQHF.

This clonotype was picked up a small number of times. V gene TRBV20-1 combines with J gene TRBJ1-2; 10 bases are a match to TRBD1. The germline V gene encodes CDR1 DFQATT and CDR2 SNEGSKA (reference sequence). This CDR3 is built from 16 residues. The junction had 15 bases not matched to a gene; V was cut back by 6 bases and J by 5 bases. The CDR3 DNA reads as TGCAGTGCCACCGGGACAGGGGACGATAGTGAATATGGCTACACCTTC. Translation: CSATGTGDDSEYGYTF.

The chain is built from TRBV6-2 or TRBV6-3 and TRBJ1-2, with D unclear. Deletions cut 0 bases from V and 0 bases from J, with 20 bases between. This CDR3 region has 19 residues. Germline CDR1 and CDR2: MNHEY and SVGEGT. The CDR3 loop is CASSYSSGRRDLSNYGYTF. CDR3 in DNA: TGTGCCAGCAGTTACTCTAGCGGCAGGCGAGACCTTTCTAACTATGGCTACACCTTC.